The rows below give T cell receptor beta chains drawn from one sample of a study of cytomegalovirus exposure and HLA in healthy donors. Libraries were prepared by immunoSEQ multiplex PCR; TCRdb keeps only in-frame clonotypes and omits some of them. The sample includes 110,000 or so clones, just under 75% of them seen just once. The sample consisted of PBMCs. These receptors were obtained from a human donor in good health. Both conserved end residues are part of each CDR3. A D gene is named only where the DNA matches it firmly. Only some rows state a clone size, as once, few, many or a class for expanded clones.

TRBJ2-1,TRBD2,.,TRBV28,CASSLWTSGRRANEQFF,TGTGCCAGCAGTTTATGGACTAGCGGCCGGCGGGCCAATGAGCAGTTCTTC
TRBJ1-4,.,once,TRBV5-1,CASSRAPGGGEKLFF,TGCGCCAGCAGCCGGGCCCCAGGCGGGGGTGAAAAACTGTTTTTT
TRBJ1-5,TRBD1,.,TRBV6-5,CASSSDRGNNQPQHF,TGTGCCAGCAGTTCGGACAGGGGAAACAATCAGCCCCAGCATTTT
TRBJ2-7,TRBD1,.,TRBV28,CASSGDRAYEQYF,TGTGCCAGCAGTGGGGACAGGGCCTACGAGCAGTACTTC
TRBJ2-2,TRBD1,few,TRBV2,CASRASGTGPGELFF,TGTGCCAGCAGGGCTTCCGGGACAGGGCCCGGGGAGCTGTTTTTT
TRBJ1-5,TRBD1,few,TRBV2,CASSGGQGYQPQHF,TGTGCCAGCAGTGGAGGACAGGGATATCAGCCCCAGCATTTT
TRBJ2-7,TRBD2,few,TRBV5-6,CASLGYSGSGLDYEQYF,TGTGCCAGCTTGGGGTATAGCGGGAGTGGTCTTGACTACGAGCAGTACTTC
TRBJ2-3,.,few,TRBV7-2,CASSPGTDTQYF,TGTGCCAGCAGCCCTGGCACAGATACGCAGTATTTT
TRBJ2-6,.,.,TRBV19,CATRVPGANVLTF,TGTGCCACCCGAGTTCCTGGGGCCAACGTCCTGACTTTC
TRBJ2-5,TRBD1,.,TRBV15,CATSRDPGGMETQYF,TGTGCCACCAGCAGAGATCCAGGGGGTATGGAGACCCAGTACTTC
TRBJ2-1,.,few,TRBV6-5,CASSYEDRPYNEQFF,TGTGCCAGCAGTTACGAGGACAGACCATACAATGAGCAGTTCTTC
TRBJ2-7,TRBD2,few,TRBV4-1,CASSQDRERGTSYEQYF,TGCGCCAGCAGCCAAGATAGGGAGCGGGGGACATCCTACGAGCAGTACTTC